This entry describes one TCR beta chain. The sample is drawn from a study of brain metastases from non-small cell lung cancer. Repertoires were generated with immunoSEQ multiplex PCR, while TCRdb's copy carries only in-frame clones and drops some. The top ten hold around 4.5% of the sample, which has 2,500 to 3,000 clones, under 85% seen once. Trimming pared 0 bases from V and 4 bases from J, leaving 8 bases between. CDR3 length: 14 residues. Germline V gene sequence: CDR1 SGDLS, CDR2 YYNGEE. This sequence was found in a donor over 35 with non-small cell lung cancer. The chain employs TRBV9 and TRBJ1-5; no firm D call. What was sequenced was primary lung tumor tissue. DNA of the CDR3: TGTGCCAGCAGCGTAGGGGGTCCTAATCAGCCCCAGCATTTT. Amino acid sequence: CASSVGGPNQPQHF.